Presented here are 12 T cell receptor beta chains from one specimen sequenced in a study of cytomegalovirus exposure and HLA in healthy donors. The study ran its PCR with 60 Vbeta and 13 Jbeta primers. Assay used: immunoSEQ multiplex PCR; TCRdb lists only in-frame clones, some missing. The repertoire holds 150,000 to 200,000 clones, with 78% as singletons. The sequenced sample consisted of PBMCs. The receptor set was obtained from a woman younger than 45 in good health and CMV-seropositive.

The genes are TRBV19 and TRBJ1-5, with unresolved D. The CDR3 has 13 residues. V shed 7 bases and J shed 4 bases, with 11 bases lying between them. The germline gives CDR1 LNHDA, CDR2 SQIVND (reference sequence). The CDR3 protein is CASTLKWNQPQHF. DNA for the CDR3: TGTGCCAGTACCCTAAAATGGAATCAGCCCCAGCATTTT.

This rearrangement joins TRBV4-3 to TRBJ2-7; a weak D match, TRBD2 (6 bases). The CDR3 has 16 amino acids. Germline V gene lookup returns CDR1 LGHNA and CDR2 YSLEER. V was cut by 2 bases and J by 0 bases, with 14 bases left in between. CDR3 in amino acids: CASSQWGGDHSYEQYF. The CDR3 coding sequence is TGCGCCAGCAGCCAATGGGGCGGGGACCACTCCTACGAGCAGTACTTC.

This chain links TRBV7-3 with TRBJ1-2; 7 positions agree with TRBD1. The CDR3 runs to 14 residues. Germline V gene lookup returns CDR1 SGHTA and CDR2 FQGTGA. V shed 5 bases, J shed 6 bases, and the junction held 9 bases outside the gene matches. CDR3 in amino acids: CASSPPGQGDGYTF. As DNA, the CDR3 is TGTGCCAGCAGCCCCCCTGGGCAGGGGGATGGCTACACCTTC.

This clone appeared a few times. V gene TRBV6-6 combines with J gene TRBJ1-1; D call uncertain. Between the trimmed V and J ends, which lost 3 bases and 2 bases, there was a span of 10 bases. The CDR3 consists of 14 residues. CDR1 is MNHNY and CDR2 is SVGAGI in the germline V gene (reference sequence). The CDR3 here is CASSYYQTNTEAFF. In DNA, the CDR3 is TGTGCCAGCAGTTATTATCAGACTAACACTGAAGCTTTCTTT.

V usage is TRBV5-6 and J usage is TRBJ1-2; 7 nucleotides match TRBD1. Trimming removed 4 bases from V and 0 bases from J; junction bases left unmatched: 3. The CDR3 length is 14 residues. Germline CDR1 reads SGHDT; CDR2 reads YYEEEE. CDR3 loop: CASSPTGANYGYTF. The CDR3 DNA reads as TGTGCCAGCAGCCCCACAGGGGCTAACTATGGCTACACCTTC.

The genes are TRBV5-1 and TRBJ1-2; TRBD1 matches at 7 bases. The length of the CDR3 is 12 residues. With 5 bases clipped from V and 7 bases from J, the junction kept 5 bases outside the gene matches. Germline V lookup: CDR1 SGHRS, CDR2 YFSETQ. The CDR3 spells CASREGAGGYTF. The CDR3 DNA reads as TGCGCCAGCAGGGAGGGGGCTGGTGGCTACACCTTC.

The chain is built from TRBV14 and TRBJ2-2, with D possibly being TRBD1 (5 bases). Germline CDR1 SGHDN, CDR2 FVKESK. V was cut by 3 bases and J by 3 bases, with 11 bases left in between. The CDR3 sequence is 15 residues long. The CDR3 nucleotides are TGTGCCAGCAGCCAGAATAGGGGATACACCGGGGAGCTGTTTTTT. Translation: CASSQNRGYTGELFF.

Comments on this clone: Distinct nucleotide sequences in the sample also encode this CDR3. The chain links TRBV5-4 to TRBJ2-7; the match to TRBD1 covers 7 bases. Germline trimming cut 2 bases from V and 7 bases from J; bases unmatched to any gene: 6. The CDR3 loop spans 13 amino acids. CDR1 and CDR2 from the germline V gene are SGHNT and YYREEE (reference sequence). The CDR3 sequence is CASSFDRVREQYF. The CDR3, as DNA: TGTGCCAGCAGCTTTGACAGGGTCAGGGAGCAGTACTTC.

The chain is built from TRBV6-5 and TRBJ1-3; 7 positions match TRBD1. Germline CDR1 and CDR2: MNHEY and SVGAGI. This CDR3 comprises 13 residues. V trimming: 8 bases; J trimming: 5 bases; junction bases outside the gene matches: 6. The CDR3 region has the DNA TGTGCCAGCTTGGACAGGTGGAGAAACACCATATATTTT. Translated: CASLDRWRNTIYF.

The chain combines TRBV5-4 with TRBJ2-7; D perhaps matches TRBD2 (5 bases). The CDR3 is made up of 14 amino acids. Germline V gives CDR1 SGHNT, CDR2 YYREEE (reference sequence). Trimming took off 6 bases at V and 0 bases at J, with 13 bases between the two ends. The CDR3 nucleotides are TGTGCCAGCACCCCGGAGCGGAGCTCCTACGAGCAGTACTTC. It translates to CASTPERSSYEQYF.

J is TRBJ1-2 and V is TRBV5-1; perhaps TRBD1 as D (5 bases). Germline CDR1 reads SGHRS; CDR2 reads YFSETQ. The V gene lost 0 bases and the J gene lost 4 bases, with 10 bases spanning the gap. The CDR3 contains 14 residues. Here the CDR3 DNA reads TGCGCCAGCAGCTTGGAATTCAGGGCCTATGGCTACACCTTC. Amino acid sequence: CASSLEFRAYGYTF.

This clone came up once. V and J are TRBV4-1 and TRBJ2-6; 7 nucleotides match TRBD1. The V gene end was trimmed by 2 bases and the J gene end by 2 bases; junction bases not matched to a gene: 3. CDR3 length: 16 residues. Per the germline V gene, CDR1 is MGHRA and CDR2 is YSYEKL. CDR3 loop: CASSQYQGAGANVLTF. CDR3 sequence (DNA): TGCGCCAGCAGCCAATACCAGGGGGCTGGGGCCAACGTCCTGACTTTC.